This record concerns one T cell receptor (beta chain) sequence. The source of the sample is a study of blood T cell repertoires in COVID-19. Those enrolled, adults aged about 18 to 89 years, came from about two dozen US areas. In assigning cohorts, the study relied on participant-reported clinical history. Among Cohort 3 donors, those recovered had two negative PCRs, clearance, or symptom resolution. Authors' data handling: Scientists estimated how many nucleated cells there were by amplifying reference gene primers. The method was immunoSEQ multiplex PCR; TCRdb's version includes in-frame clones alone and lacks a portion of them. The DNA gave D and trimming, while V, J and clone size come from that table. The sample lists some 97,000 clones, around 85% occurring once. Germline CDR1 is SGHRS and CDR2 is YFSETQ. The CDR3 is 16 amino acids. The V and J ends lost 1 base and 1 base, in that order; junction bases with no gene match: 6.

The clonotype originates from a woman aged 45-60 years who had recovered from COVID-19. What was sequenced was PBMCs or T cells enriched from blood (not recorded which). V gene TRBV5-1 combines with J gene TRBJ1-1; TRBD1 matches 8 bases. This CDR3 reads CASSLTIGTGNTEAFF. Written as DNA, the CDR3 is TGCGCCAGCAGCTTGACTATTGGGACAGGGAACACTGAAGCTTTCTTT.